In this sample, the clone carrying this T cell receptor (beta chain) turned up many times. The antigen is undetermined. The data belong to a study of T-cell reconstitution after alpha-beta-depleted transplantation in children. Unique molecular identifiers were built into the TCRbeta library. TCRdb ran MiXCR on the PCR reads and lists one entry per CDR3 protein. The repertoire holds 330,000 or so distinct CDR3 sequences, with over 7.5% as singletons. Study-wide points: A year post-transplant, T-cell counts and diversity derived mostly from newly produced T cells.

Trimming removed 2 bases from V and 3 bases from J, with 9 bases in between. CDR3 length equals 13 residues. Germline V gene lookup returns CDR1 SGHRS and CDR2 YFSETQ. The specimen comprised peripheral blood, sampled 360 days after TCRalphabeta/CD19-depleted stem cell transplant. The chain employs TRBV5-1 and TRBJ2-7; tentatively, D is TRBD1 or TRBD2 (5 bases each). This sequence originates from a female patient between 2 and 15 years old who had a stem cell transplant for Fanconi anemia, so the T cells may come from the graft donor. The CDR3 coding sequence is TGCGCCAGCAGCTTACTAGGGGTCTACGAGCAGTACTTC. Translation: CASSLLGVYEQYF.